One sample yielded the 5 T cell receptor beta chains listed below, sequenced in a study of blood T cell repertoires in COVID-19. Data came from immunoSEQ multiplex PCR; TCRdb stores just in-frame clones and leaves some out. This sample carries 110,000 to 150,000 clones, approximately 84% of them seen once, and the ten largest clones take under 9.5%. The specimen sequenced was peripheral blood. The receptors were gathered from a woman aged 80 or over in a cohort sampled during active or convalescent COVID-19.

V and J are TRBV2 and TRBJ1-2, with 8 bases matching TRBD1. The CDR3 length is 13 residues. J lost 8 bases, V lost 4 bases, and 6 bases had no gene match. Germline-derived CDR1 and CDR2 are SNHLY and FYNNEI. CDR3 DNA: TGTGCCAGCAGTGGGCAGGGGGCTTGGGGCTACACCTTC. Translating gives CASSGQGAWGYTF.

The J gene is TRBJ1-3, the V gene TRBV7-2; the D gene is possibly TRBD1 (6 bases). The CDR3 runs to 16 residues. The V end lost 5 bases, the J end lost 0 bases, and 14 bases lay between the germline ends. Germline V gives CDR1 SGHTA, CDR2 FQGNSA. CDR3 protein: CASSQDSESSGNTIYF. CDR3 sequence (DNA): TGTGCCAGCAGCCAGGACAGCGAGAGCTCTGGAAACACCATATATTTT.

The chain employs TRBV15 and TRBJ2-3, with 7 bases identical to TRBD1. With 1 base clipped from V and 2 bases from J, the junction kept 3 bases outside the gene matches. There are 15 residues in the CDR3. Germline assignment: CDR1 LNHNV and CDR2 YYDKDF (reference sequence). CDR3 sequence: CATSRAQGITDTQYF. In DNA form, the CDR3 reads TGTGCCACCAGCAGAGCACAGGGGATCACAGATACGCAGTATTTT.

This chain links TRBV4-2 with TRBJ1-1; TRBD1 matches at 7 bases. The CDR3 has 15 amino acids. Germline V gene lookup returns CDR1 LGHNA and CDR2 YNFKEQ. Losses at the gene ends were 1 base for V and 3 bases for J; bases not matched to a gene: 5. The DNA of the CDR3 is TGTGCCAGCAGCCAAGTAGGTGACAGGGACACTGAAGCTTTCTTT. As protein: CASSQVGDRDTEAFF.

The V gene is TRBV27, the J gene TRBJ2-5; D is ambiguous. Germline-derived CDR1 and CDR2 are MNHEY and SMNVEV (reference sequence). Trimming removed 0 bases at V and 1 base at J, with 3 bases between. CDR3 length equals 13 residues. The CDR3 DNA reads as TGTGCCAGCAGTTTATCGGCCCAAGAGACCCAGTACTTC. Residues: CASSLSAQETQYF.